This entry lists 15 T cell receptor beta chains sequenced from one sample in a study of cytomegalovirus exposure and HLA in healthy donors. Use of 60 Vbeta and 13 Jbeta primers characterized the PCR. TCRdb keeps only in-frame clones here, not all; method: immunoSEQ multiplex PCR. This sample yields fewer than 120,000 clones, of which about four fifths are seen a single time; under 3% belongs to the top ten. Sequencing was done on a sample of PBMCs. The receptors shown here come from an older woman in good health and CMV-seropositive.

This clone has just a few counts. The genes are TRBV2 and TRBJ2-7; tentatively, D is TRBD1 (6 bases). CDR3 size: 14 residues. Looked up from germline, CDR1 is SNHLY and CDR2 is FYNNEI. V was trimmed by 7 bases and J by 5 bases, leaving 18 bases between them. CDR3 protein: CASKLRQGIHEQYF. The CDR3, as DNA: TGTGCCAGCAAGCTTCGCCAGGGGATTCACGAGCAGTACTTC.

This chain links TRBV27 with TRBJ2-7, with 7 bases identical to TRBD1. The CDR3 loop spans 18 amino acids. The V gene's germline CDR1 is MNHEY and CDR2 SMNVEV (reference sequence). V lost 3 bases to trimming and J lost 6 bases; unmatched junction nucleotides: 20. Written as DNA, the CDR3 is TGTGCCAGCAGTTTTCGGACCGCTCAGACAGGGCTTTATTTCGAGCAGTACTTC. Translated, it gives CASSFRTAQTGLYFEQYF.

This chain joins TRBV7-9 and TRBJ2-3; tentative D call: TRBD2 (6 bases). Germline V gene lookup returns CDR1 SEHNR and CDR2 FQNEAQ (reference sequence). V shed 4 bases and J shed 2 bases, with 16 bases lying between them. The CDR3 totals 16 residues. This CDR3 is CASSSYEGGTTDTQYF. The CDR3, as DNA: TGTGCCAGCAGCTCGTATGAGGGAGGAACCACAGATACGCAGTATTTT. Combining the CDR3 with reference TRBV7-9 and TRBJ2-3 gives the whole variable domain DTGVSQNPRHKITKRGQNVTFRCDPISEHNRLYWYRQTLGQGPEFLTYFQNEAQLEKSRLLSDRFSAERPKGSFSTLEIQRTEQGDSAMYLCASSSYEGGTTDTQYFGPGTRLTVL.

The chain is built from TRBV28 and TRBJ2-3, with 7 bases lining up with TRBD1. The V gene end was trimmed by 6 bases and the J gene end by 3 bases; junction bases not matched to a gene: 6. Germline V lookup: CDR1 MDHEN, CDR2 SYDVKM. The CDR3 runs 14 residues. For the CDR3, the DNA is TGTGCCAGCAGCAACCCAGGGGGTACAGATACGCAGTATTTT. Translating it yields CASSNPGGTDTQYF. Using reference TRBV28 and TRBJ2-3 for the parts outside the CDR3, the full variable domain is DVKVTQSSRYLVKRTGEKVFLECVQDMDHENMFWYRQDPGLGLRLIYFSYDVKMKEKGDIPEGYSVSREKKERFSLILESASTNQTSMYLCASSNPGGTDTQYFGPGTRLTVL.

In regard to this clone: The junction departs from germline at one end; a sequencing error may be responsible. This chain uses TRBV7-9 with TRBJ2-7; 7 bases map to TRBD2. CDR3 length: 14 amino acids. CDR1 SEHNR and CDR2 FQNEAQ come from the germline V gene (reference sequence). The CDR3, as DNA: TGTTCCAGCAGCCGTGGCGGGGGTTCCTACGAGCAGTACTTC. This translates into CSSSRGGGSYEQYF.

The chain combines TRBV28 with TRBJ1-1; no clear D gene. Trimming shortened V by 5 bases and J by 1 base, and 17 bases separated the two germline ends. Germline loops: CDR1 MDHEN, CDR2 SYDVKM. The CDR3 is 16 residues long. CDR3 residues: CASSPVGVTENTEAFF. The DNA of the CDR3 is TGTGCCAGCAGTCCCGTCGGGGTGACTGAGAACACTGAAGCTTTCTTT.

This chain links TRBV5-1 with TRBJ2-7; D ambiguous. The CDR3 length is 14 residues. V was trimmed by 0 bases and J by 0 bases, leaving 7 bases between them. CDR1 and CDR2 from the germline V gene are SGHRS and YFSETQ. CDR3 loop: CASSLGAGSYEQYF. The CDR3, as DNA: TGCGCCAGCAGCTTGGGGGCAGGCTCCTACGAGCAGTACTTC.

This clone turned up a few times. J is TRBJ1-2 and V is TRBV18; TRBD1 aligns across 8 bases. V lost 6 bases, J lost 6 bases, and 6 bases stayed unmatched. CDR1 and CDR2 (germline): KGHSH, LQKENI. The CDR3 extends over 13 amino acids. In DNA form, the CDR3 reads TGTGCCAGCTCCCCTGCAGGGGGCGATGGCTACACCTTC. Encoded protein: CASSPAGGDGYTF.

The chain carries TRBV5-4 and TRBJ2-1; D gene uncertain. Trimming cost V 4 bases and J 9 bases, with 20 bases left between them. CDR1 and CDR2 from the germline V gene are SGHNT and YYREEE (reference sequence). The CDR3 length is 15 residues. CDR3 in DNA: TGTGCCAGCAGCCGTCGGCCAGCGACGTCTGGTGAGCAGTTCTTC. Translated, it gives CASSRRPATSGEQFF.

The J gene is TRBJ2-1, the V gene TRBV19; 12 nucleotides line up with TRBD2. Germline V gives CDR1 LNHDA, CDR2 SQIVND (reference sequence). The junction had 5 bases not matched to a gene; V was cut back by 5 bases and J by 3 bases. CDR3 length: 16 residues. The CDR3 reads CASSPRTSGDYNEQFF. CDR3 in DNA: TGTGCCAGTAGTCCTCGGACTAGCGGGGACTACAATGAGCAGTTCTTC.

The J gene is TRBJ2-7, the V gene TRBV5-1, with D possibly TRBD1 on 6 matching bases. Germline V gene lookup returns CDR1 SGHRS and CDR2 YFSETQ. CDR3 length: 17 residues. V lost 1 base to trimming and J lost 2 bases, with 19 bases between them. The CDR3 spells CASSLRPQGSETYEQYF. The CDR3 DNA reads TGCGCCAGCAGCTTGCGTCCCCAGGGGTCAGAAACCTACGAGCAGTACTTC.

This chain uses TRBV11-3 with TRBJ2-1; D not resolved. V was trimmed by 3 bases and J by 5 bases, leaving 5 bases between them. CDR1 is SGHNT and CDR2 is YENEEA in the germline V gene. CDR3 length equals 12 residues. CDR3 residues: CASSLSDNEQFF. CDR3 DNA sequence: TGTGCCAGCAGCTTGTCGGACAATGAGCAGTTCTTC.

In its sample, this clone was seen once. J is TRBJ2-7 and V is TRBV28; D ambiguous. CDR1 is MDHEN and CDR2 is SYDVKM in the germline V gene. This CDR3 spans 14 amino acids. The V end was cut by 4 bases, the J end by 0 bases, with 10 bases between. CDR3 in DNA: TGTGCCAGCAGTTCCCCTACCTTCTCCTACGAGCAGTACTTC. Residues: CASSSPTFSYEQYF.

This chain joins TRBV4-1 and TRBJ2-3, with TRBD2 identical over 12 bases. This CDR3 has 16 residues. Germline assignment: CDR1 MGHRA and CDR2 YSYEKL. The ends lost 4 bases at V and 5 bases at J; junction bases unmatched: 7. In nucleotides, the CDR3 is TGCGCCAGCAGCCGCGCGACTAGCGGGAGTGTAGATACGCAGTATTTT. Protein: CASSRATSGSVDTQYF.

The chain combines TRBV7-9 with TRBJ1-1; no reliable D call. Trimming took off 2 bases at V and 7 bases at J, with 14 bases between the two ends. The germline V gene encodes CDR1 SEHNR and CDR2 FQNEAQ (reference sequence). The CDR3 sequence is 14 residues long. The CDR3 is CASSLNGQAGEAFF. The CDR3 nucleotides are TGTGCCAGCAGCTTAAATGGGCAGGCAGGTGAAGCTTTCTTT.